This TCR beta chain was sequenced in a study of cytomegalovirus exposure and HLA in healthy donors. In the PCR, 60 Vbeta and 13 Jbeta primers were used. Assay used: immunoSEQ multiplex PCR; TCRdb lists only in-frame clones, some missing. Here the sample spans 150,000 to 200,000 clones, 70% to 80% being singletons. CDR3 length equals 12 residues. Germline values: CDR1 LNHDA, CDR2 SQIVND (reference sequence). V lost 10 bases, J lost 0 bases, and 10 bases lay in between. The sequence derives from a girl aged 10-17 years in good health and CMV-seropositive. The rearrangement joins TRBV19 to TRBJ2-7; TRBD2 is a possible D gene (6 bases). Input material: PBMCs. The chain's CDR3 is CATRGSSYEQYF. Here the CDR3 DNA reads TGTGCCACCCGGGGGTCCTCCTACGAGCAGTACTTC.